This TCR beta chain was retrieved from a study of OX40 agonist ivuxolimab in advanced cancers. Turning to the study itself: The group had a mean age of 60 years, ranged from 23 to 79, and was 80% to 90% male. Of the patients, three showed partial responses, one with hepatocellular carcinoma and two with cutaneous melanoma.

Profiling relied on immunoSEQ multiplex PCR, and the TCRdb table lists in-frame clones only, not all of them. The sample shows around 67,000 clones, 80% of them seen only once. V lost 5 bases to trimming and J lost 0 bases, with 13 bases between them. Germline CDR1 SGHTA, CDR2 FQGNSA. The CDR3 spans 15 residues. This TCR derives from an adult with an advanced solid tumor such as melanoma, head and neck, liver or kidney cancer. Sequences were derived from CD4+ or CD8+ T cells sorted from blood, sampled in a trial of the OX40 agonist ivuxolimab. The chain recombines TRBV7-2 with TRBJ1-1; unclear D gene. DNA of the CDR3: TGTGCCAGCAGCCCCACCCTTGGGGTGAACACTGAAGCTTTCTTT. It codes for CASSPTLGVNTEAFF.